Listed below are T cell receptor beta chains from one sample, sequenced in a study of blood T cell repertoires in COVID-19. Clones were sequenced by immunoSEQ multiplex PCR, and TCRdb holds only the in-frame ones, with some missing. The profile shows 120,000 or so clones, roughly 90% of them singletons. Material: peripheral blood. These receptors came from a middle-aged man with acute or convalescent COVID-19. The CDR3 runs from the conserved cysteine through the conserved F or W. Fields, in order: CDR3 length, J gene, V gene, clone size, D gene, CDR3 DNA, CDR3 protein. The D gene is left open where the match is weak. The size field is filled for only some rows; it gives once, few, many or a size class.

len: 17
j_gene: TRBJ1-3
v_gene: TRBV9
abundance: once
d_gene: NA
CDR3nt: TGTGCCAGCAGCGTAGAGCCCAGGGTACAACCGGGAAACACCATATATTTT
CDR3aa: CASSVEPRVQPGNTIYF

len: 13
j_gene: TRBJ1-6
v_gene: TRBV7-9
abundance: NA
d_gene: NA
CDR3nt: TGTGCCAGCAGCTTAGGGAAGGAGACACCCCTCCACTTT
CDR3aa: CASSLGKETPLHF

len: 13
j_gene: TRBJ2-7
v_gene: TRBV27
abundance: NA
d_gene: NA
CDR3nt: TGTGCCAGCAGTTTACGGGGGGCGCACGAGCAGTACTTC
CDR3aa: CASSLRGAHEQYF

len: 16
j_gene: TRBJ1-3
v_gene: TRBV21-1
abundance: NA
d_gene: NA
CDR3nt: TGTGCCAGCAGCAAAGATCGGGGGAAGAATGGAAACACCATATATTTT
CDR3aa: CASSKDRGKNGNTIYF

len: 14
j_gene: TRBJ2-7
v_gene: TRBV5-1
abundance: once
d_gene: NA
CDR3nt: TGCGCCAGCAGCTTGGGGAGGGCTGTATACGAGCAGTACTTC
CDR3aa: CASSLGRAVYEQYF

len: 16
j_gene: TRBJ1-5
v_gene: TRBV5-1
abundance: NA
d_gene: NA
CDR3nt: TGCGCCAGCAGCTTGGCTGGAGCAGGGGCGGATCAGCCCCAGCATTTT
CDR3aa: CASSLAGAGADQPQHF

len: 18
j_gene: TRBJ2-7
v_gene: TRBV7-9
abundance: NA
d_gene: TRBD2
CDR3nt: TGTGCCAGCAGCTTAGGGTCAGGGATTAGCGGGAGGAGCTACGAGCAGTACTTC
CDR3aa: CASSLGSGISGRSYEQYF

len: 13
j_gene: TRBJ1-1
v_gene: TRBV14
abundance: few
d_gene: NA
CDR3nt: TGTGCCAGCAGCCCCTCACAGGGAACTGAAGCTTTCTTT
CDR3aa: CASSPSQGTEAFF

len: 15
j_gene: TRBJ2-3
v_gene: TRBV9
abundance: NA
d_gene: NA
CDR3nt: TGTGCCAGCAGCGTAGTAGGGGGTCCCACAGATACGCAGTATTTT
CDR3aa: CASSVVGGPTDTQYF

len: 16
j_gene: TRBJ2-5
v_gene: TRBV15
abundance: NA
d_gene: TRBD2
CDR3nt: TGTGCCACCAGCAGAGATCGACCCTCGGGGGGAGAGACCCAGTACTTC
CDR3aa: CATSRDRPSGGETQYF

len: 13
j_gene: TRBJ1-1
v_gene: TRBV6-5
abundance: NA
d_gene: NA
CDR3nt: TGTGCCAGCAGAAGGACAGCGAACACTGAAGCTTTCTTT
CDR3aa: CASRRTANTEAFF

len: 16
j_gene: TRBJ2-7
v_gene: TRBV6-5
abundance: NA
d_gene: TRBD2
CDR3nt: TGTGCCAGCAGTTACTCGCTTACTAGCGGGAGAGACGAGCAGTACTTC
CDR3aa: CASSYSLTSGRDEQYF

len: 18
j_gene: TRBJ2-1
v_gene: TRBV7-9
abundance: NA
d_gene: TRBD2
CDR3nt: TGTGCCAGCAGCCCCGGGACTAGCGGGAGTCCCAACTACAATGAGCAGTTCTTC
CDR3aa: CASSPGTSGSPNYNEQFF

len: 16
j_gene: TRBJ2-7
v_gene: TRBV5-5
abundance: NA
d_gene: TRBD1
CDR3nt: TGTGCCAGCAGCCCTGGGACAGGGGGCTCATCCTACGAGCAGTACTTC
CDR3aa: CASSPGTGGSSYEQYF

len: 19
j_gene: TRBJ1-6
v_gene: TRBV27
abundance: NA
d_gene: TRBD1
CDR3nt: TGTGCCAGCAGTTCGGACAGGTCCGCCGGGTTCTCCTATAATTCACCCCTCCACTTT
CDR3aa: CASSSDRSAGFSYNSPLHF